This record looks at one T cell receptor (beta chain) sequence and its context. This sample was taken from a study of blood T cell repertoires in COVID-19. The CDR3 totals 16 residues. J gave up 7 bases and V 2 bases, and 6 bases lay outside the gene matches. Germline CDR1 and CDR2: MNHEY and SVGAGI. TCRdb's table, derived via immunoSEQ multiplex PCR, lists solely in-frame clones and lacks some. The data hold approximately 75,000 clones, with 80% to 95% observed a single time. This clonotype was sampled from a human donor in a cohort sampled during active COVID-19. The sample was peripheral blood. This chain connects TRBV6-5 to TRBJ2-4, with 12 bases fitting TRBD2. Written as DNA, the CDR3 is TGTGCCAGCAGTTACCGAGCTAGCGGGGGGGCGAACATTCAGTACTTC. Its translation is CASSYRASGGANIQYF.